This TCR beta chain was retrieved from a study of shared clonotypes between healthy human individuals. Findings and limits, study-wide: Generally, naive subsets came out with larger estimated richness than memory subsets. Non-shared clonotypes showed lower generation probabilities than clonotypes common to all four donors.

This clone was seen ten or more times. What it binds is not known. Clones were read by immunoSEQ multiplex PCR, and TCRdb kept only the in-frame ones, dropping some. Of 100,000 or so clones listed, more than 65% are singletons. The CDR3 runs 15 residues. The trim removed 2 bases at V and 2 bases at J, leaving 6 bases unmatched. Germline V gives CDR1 MNHNS, CDR2 SASEGT. This receptor was taken from a woman between 25 and 40 years old in good health. The rearrangement uses TRBV6-1 and TRBJ2-7, with TRBD2 matching 7 bases. The sample comprised memory CD8+ T cells sorted from blood. Specified subset: CD45RO+ cells pooled with CCR7-negative TemRA cells. The CDR3 is CASSERSSGAYEQYF. The CDR3 DNA follows: TGTGCCAGCAGTGAACGATCTAGCGGCGCCTACGAGCAGTACTTC.